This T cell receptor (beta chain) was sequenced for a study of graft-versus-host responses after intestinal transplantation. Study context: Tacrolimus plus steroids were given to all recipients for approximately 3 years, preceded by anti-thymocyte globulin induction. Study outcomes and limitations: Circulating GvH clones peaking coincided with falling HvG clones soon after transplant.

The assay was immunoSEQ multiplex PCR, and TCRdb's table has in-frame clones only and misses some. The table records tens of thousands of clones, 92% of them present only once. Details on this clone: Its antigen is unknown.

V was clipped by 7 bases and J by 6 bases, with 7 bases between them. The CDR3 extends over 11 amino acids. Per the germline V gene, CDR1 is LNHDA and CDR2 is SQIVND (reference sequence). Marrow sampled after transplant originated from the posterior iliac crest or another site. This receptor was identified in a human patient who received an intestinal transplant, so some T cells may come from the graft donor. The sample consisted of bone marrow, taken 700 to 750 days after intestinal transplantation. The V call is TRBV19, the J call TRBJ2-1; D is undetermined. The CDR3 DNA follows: TGTGCCAGTAATACCCTCAATGAGCAGTTCTTC. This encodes CASNTLNEQFF. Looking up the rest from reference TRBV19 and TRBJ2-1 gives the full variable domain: DGGITQSPKYLFRKEGQNVTLSCEQNLNHDAMYWYRQDPGQGLRLIYYSQIVNDFQKGDIAEGYSVSREKKESFPLTVTSAQKNPTAFYLCASNTLNEQFFGPGTRLTVL.